The rows below give T cell receptor beta chains drawn from one sample of a study of early T cells in non-severe SARS-CoV-2 infection. A single record per CDR3 protein comes from TCRdb applying MiXCR to the 5' RACE reads. The repertoire holds some 77,000 distinct CDR3 sequences, roughly 12% seen once, with 15% to 17% in the top ten. The sample here was whole blood, taken at baseline. These receptors all come from an adult who was a healthcare worker with PCR-confirmed SARS-CoV-2 infection or an uninfected control (not recorded which). The donor label of this sample is uncertain. The CDR3 runs from the conserved cysteine through the conserved F or W. D genes are given only for firm matches. Size values are once, few and many counts, or a class for expanded clones, and some rows have none.

clone size: .
V gene: TRBV29-1
J gene: TRBJ2-7
D gene: .
CDR3 protein: CSGGGQSSYEQYF
CDR3 DNA: TGCAGCGGGGGAGGACAGTCAAGCTACGAGCAGTACTTC

clone size: many
V gene: TRBV11-2
J gene: TRBJ2-1
D gene: .
CDR3 protein: CASSPQVRSDEQFF
CDR3 DNA: TGTGCCAGCAGCCCCCAGGTTAGAAGCGATGAGCAGTTCTTC

clone size: many
V gene: TRBV7-6
J gene: TRBJ2-5
D gene: .
CDR3 protein: CASSLTHQETQYF
CDR3 DNA: TGTGCCAGCAGCTTAACACATCAAGAGACCCAGTACTTC

clone size: .
V gene: TRBV7-2
J gene: TRBJ1-1
D gene: .
CDR3 protein: CASSAQGPNTEAFF
CDR3 DNA: TGTGCCAGCAGCGCACAGGGTCCGAACACTGAAGCTTTCTTT

clone size: many
V gene: TRBV27
J gene: TRBJ2-7
D gene: TRBD2
CDR3 protein: CASSWTSGLFEQYF
CDR3 DNA: TGTGCCAGCAGTTGGACTAGCGGACTGTTCGAGCAGTACTTC

clone size: .
V gene: TRBV6-6
J gene: TRBJ1-1
D gene: .
CDR3 protein: CASSYSMGRGFGTEAFF
CDR3 DNA: TGTGCCAGCAGTTACTCGATGGGGCGTGGTTTCGGGACTGAAGCTTTCTTT

clone size: few
V gene: TRBV10-2
J gene: TRBJ1-5
D gene: TRBD1
CDR3 protein: CASSQDRGRQPQHF
CDR3 DNA: TGCGCCAGCAGTCAGGACAGGGGGCGTCAGCCCCAGCATTTT

clone size: .
V gene: TRBV3-1
J gene: TRBJ2-1
D gene: .
CDR3 protein: CASSQALGHPIF
CDR3 DNA: TGTGCCAGCAGCCAGGCTCTAGGCCACCCGATCTTC

clone size: .
V gene: TRBV12-3/TRBV12-4
J gene: TRBJ2-7
D gene: .
CDR3 protein: CASSLGTYEQYF
CDR3 DNA: TGTGCCAGCAGTTTAGGAACATACGAGCAGTACTTC

clone size: .
V gene: TRBV20-1
J gene: TRBJ2-7
D gene: TRBD1
CDR3 protein: CSAKETGTGSYEQYF
CDR3 DNA: TGCAGTGCCAAGGAAACCGGGACAGGGTCCTACGAGCAGTACTTC

clone size: .
V gene: TRBV7-2
J gene: TRBJ2-1
D gene: .
CDR3 protein: CASSFLSNEQFF
CDR3 DNA: TGTGCCAGCAGCTTTTTGTCCAATGAGCAGTTCTTC

clone size: many
V gene: TRBV27
J gene: TRBJ1-2
D gene: TRBD1
CDR3 protein: CACKTGTKGYTF
CDR3 DNA: TGTGCCTGCAAGACAGGGACTAAGGGCTACACCTTC

clone size: .
V gene: TRBV28
J gene: TRBJ2-7
D gene: TRBD2
CDR3 protein: CASSIGSGKGYEQYF
CDR3 DNA: TGTGCCAGCAGTATTGGTAGCGGGAAGGGCTACGAGCAGTACTTC

clone size: once
V gene: TRBV20-1
J gene: TRBJ2-3
D gene: TRBD2
CDR3 protein: CSANLAGGADTQYF
CDR3 DNA: TGCAGTGCTAACCTAGCGGGAGGTGCAGATACGCAGTATTTT

clone size: many
V gene: TRBV5-1
J gene: TRBJ1-3
D gene: TRBD1
CDR3 protein: CASSAGQGDGNTIYF
CDR3 DNA: TGCGCCAGCAGCGCGGGACAGGGGGACGGAAACACCATATATTTT

clone size: few
V gene: TRBV12-3/TRBV12-4
J gene: TRBJ2-2
D gene: .
CDR3 protein: CASKQFAGLGTGELFF
CDR3 DNA: TGTGCCAGCAAGCAGTTTGCGGGGCTCGGCACCGGGGAGCTGTTTTTT

clone size: .
V gene: TRBV20-1
J gene: TRBJ2-3
D gene: TRBD2
CDR3 protein: CSARDRVGSGGTDTQYF
CDR3 DNA: TGCAGTGCTAGAGATCGTGTAGGTAGCGGGGGCACAGATACGCAGTATTTT

clone size: few
V gene: TRBV11-3
J gene: TRBJ2-1
D gene: .
CDR3 protein: CASSLRGARNEQFF
CDR3 DNA: TGTGCCAGCAGCTTAAGGGGAGCCCGCAATGAGCAGTTCTTC

clone size: .
V gene: TRBV27
J gene: TRBJ1-5
D gene: TRBD1
CDR3 protein: CASSLATGSNQPQHF
CDR3 DNA: TGTGCCAGCAGTTTAGCGACAGGGAGCAATCAGCCCCAGCATTTT

clone size: many
V gene: TRBV12-3/TRBV12-4
J gene: TRBJ1-2
D gene: .
CDR3 protein: CASRSQTSGYTF
CDR3 DNA: TGTGCCAGCAGATCCCAAACAAGCGGCTACACCTTC

clone size: few
V gene: TRBV6-1
J gene: TRBJ2-3
D gene: .
CDR3 protein: CASTSSGPRDTQYF
CDR3 DNA: TGTGCCAGCACGTCTTCAGGGCCCCGGGATACGCAGTATTTT

clone size: few
V gene: TRBV18
J gene: TRBJ1-4
D gene: TRBD1
CDR3 protein: CASSPGQDYEKLFF
CDR3 DNA: TGTGCCAGCTCCCCGGGACAGGACTATGAAAAACTGTTTTTT

clone size: few
V gene: TRBV12-3/TRBV12-4
J gene: TRBJ2-5
D gene: .
CDR3 protein: CASSFAGETQYF
CDR3 DNA: TGTGCCAGCAGTTTTGCGGGCGAGACCCAGTACTTC

clone size: .
V gene: TRBV29-1
J gene: TRBJ1-3
D gene: .
CDR3 protein: CSVLPPSGNTIYF
CDR3 DNA: TGCAGCGTTCTCCCTCCTTCTGGAAACACCATATATTTT

clone size: .
V gene: TRBV9
J gene: TRBJ2-1
D gene: .
CDR3 protein: CASSVVVGTYNEQFF
CDR3 DNA: TGTGCCAGCAGCGTTGTGGTCGGGACCTACAATGAGCAGTTCTTC

clone size: few
V gene: TRBV6-5
J gene: TRBJ2-7
D gene: .
CDR3 protein: CAARSSSYEQYF
CDR3 DNA: TGTGCCGCACGTTCGTCTTCCTACGAGCAGTACTTC

clone size: .
V gene: TRBV6-2/TRBV6-3
J gene: TRBJ1-2
D gene: .
CDR3 protein: CASNEGLRYYGYTF
CDR3 DNA: TGTGCCAGCAATGAGGGGCTACGTTACTATGGCTACACCTTC

clone size: .
V gene: TRBV5-1
J gene: TRBJ1-1
D gene: .
CDR3 protein: CASRWENTEAFF
CDR3 DNA: TGCGCCAGCAGGTGGGAGAACACTGAAGCTTTCTTT

clone size: .
V gene: TRBV4-1
J gene: TRBJ2-3
D gene: .
CDR3 protein: CASSSGAILTDTQYF
CDR3 DNA: TGCGCCAGCAGCTCGGGGGCAATCTTAACAGATACGCAGTATTTT

clone size: .
V gene: TRBV6-1
J gene: TRBJ1-1
D gene: .
CDR3 protein: CASRETFATEAFF
CDR3 DNA: TGTGCCAGCAGAGAGACCTTCGCCACTGAAGCTTTCTTT

clone size: .
V gene: TRBV30
J gene: TRBJ2-5
D gene: .
CDR3 protein: CAWKGGYQETQYF
CDR3 DNA: TGTGCCTGGAAAGGCGGGTACCAAGAGACCCAGTACTTC

clone size: few
V gene: TRBV3-1
J gene: TRBJ2-1
D gene: TRBD2
CDR3 protein: CASSQASGGVLEQFF
CDR3 DNA: TGTGCCAGCAGCCAAGCTAGCGGGGGGGTCCTTGAGCAGTTCTTC

clone size: .
V gene: TRBV20-1
J gene: TRBJ2-6
D gene: .
CDR3 protein: CSASGANVLTF
CDR3 DNA: TGCAGTGCTTCTGGGGCCAACGTCCTGACTTTC

clone size: many
V gene: TRBV29-1
J gene: TRBJ1-3
D gene: .
CDR3 protein: CSVQGARGNTIYF
CDR3 DNA: TGCAGCGTCCAGGGTGCGAGAGGAAACACCATATATTTT

clone size: many
V gene: TRBV4-3
J gene: TRBJ1-2
D gene: TRBD1
CDR3 protein: CASSQEGQDYYGYTF
CDR3 DNA: TGCGCCAGCAGCCAAGAGGGACAGGACTACTATGGCTACACCTTC

clone size: many
V gene: TRBV4-3
J gene: TRBJ1-1
D gene: .
CDR3 protein: CASSQYSGENTEAFF
CDR3 DNA: TGCGCCAGCAGCCAATATTCAGGGGAGAACACTGAAGCTTTCTTT

clone size: few
V gene: TRBV7-2
J gene: TRBJ1-2
D gene: .
CDR3 protein: CASSPRQADGYTF
CDR3 DNA: TGTGCCAGCAGCCCCCGACAGGCAGATGGCTACACCTTC

clone size: few
V gene: TRBV14
J gene: TRBJ2-3
D gene: TRBD2
CDR3 protein: CASSLKRGSTDTQYF
CDR3 DNA: TGTGCCAGCAGCCTAAAGCGGGGGAGCACAGATACGCAGTATTTT

clone size: .
V gene: TRBV18
J gene: TRBJ2-7
D gene: .
CDR3 protein: CASSSLDSATSSTTKQYF
CDR3 DNA: TGTGCCAGCTCATCGCTTGACTCAGCTACGAGTTCGACTACGAAGCAGTACTTC

clone size: .
V gene: TRBV7-9
J gene: TRBJ1-5
D gene: .
CDR3 protein: CASSRAGDSNQPQHF
CDR3 DNA: TGTGCCAGCAGTCGGGCAGGGGATAGCAATCAGCCCCAGCATTTT

clone size: few
V gene: TRBV6-2/TRBV6-3
J gene: TRBJ2-1
D gene: .
CDR3 protein: CASTRQGGSYNEQFF
CDR3 DNA: TGTGCCAGCACCCGGCAGGGAGGCTCCTACAATGAGCAGTTCTTC

clone size: many
V gene: TRBV3-1
J gene: TRBJ2-7
D gene: TRBD2
CDR3 protein: CASSHGLAGVEQYF
CDR3 DNA: TGTGCCAGCAGCCATGGTCTAGCGGGAGTCGAGCAGTACTTC

clone size: .
V gene: TRBV7-8
J gene: TRBJ2-2
D gene: TRBD1
CDR3 protein: CASSLGRTGTGTGELFF
CDR3 DNA: TGTGCCAGCAGCTTAGGGAGGACAGGGACGGGCACCGGGGAGCTGTTTTTT

clone size: many
V gene: TRBV4-1
J gene: TRBJ2-1
D gene: .
CDR3 protein: CASSQYREQFF
CDR3 DNA: TGCGCCAGCAGCCAATACCGGGAGCAGTTCTTC

clone size: many
V gene: TRBV23-1
J gene: TRBJ2-7
D gene: TRBD2
CDR3 protein: CASTHSGGAFYEQYF
CDR3 DNA: TGCGCCAGCACCCATAGCGGGGGGGCCTTCTACGAGCAGTACTTC

clone size: .
V gene: TRBV3-1
J gene: TRBJ2-7
D gene: .
CDR3 protein: CASSPYRRLTYEQYF
CDR3 DNA: TGTGCCAGCAGCCCCTACCGGCGACTTACCTACGAGCAGTACTTC

clone size: .
V gene: TRBV19
J gene: TRBJ1-2
D gene: .
CDR3 protein: CASETGLYGYTF
CDR3 DNA: TGTGCCAGCGAAACAGGGTTGTATGGCTACACCTTC

clone size: many
V gene: TRBV7-3
J gene: TRBJ2-2
D gene: .
CDR3 protein: CASSAGIYTGELFF
CDR3 DNA: TGTGCCAGCAGCGCCGGGATTTACACCGGGGAGCTGTTTTTT

clone size: .
V gene: TRBV5-4
J gene: TRBJ2-3
D gene: .
CDR3 protein: CASSLGGTNTDTQYF
CDR3 DNA: TGTGCCAGCAGCTTGGGCGGGACCAACACAGATACGCAGTATTTT

clone size: .
V gene: TRBV4-1
J gene: TRBJ1-2
D gene: .
CDR3 protein: CASSQDRTSGAGYTF
CDR3 DNA: TGCGCCAGCAGCCAAGATCGCACCTCCGGAGCAGGCTACACCTTC

clone size: .
V gene: TRBV18
J gene: TRBJ2-7
D gene: TRBD1
CDR3 protein: CASSPGTGGDEQYF
CDR3 DNA: TGTGCCAGCTCACCAGGGACAGGGGGCGACGAGCAGTACTTC